This T cell receptor (beta chain) was found in a study of blood T cells in healthy people across ages. Across the study: Per every two T cells, about one barcoded beta molecule was captured by template switching. Study-level results: Possibly, changes in expanded clonotypes were confounded because donor CMV status was unknown. Diversity of TCR beta per million T cells declined in a roughly linear way with age.

A second PCR of about 7 to 11 cycles used a sample-barcoded 5' primer and a J-beta primer mix. Each CDR3 protein gets one entry after TCRdb re-called the 5' RACE reads with MiXCR. The table records about 1.4 million distinct CDR3 sequences, approximately 59% of them present only once. Individuals who donated were healthy Caucasians from Russia aged roughly 6 to 95. V was cut by 2 bases and J by 4 bases, with 5 bases left in between. This CDR3 is built from 12 residues. Germline-derived CDR1 and CDR2 are SQVTM and ANQGSEA. Details on this clonotype: Antigen: not known.

The TCR was taken from a man aged 18 to 30 in good health. This chain joins TRBV29-1 and TRBJ2-2; D gene unclear. The sequenced material came from blood. CDR3 region: CSVEILTGELFF. CDR3 nucleotide sequence: TGCAGCGTTGAAATTCTCACCGGGGAGCTGTTTTTT.